A single sample gave rise to the 17 T cell receptor beta chains below, sequenced in a study of glioma-infiltrating T cells. TCR alpha and beta CDR3 regions were amplified from RNA using iRepertoire nested multiplex PCR. TCRdb re-derived calls from the multiplex PCR reads in MiXCR, one entry per CDR3 protein. The repertoire holds 95,000 to 150,000 distinct CDR3 sequences, roughly 25% seen once, with about 16% in the top ten. The sequenced sample was glioma tissue, nonneoplastic brain tissue, or PBMCs (not recorded which). The receptors here all came from a human donor with low-grade glioma or glioblastoma, undergoing nonglioma brain surgery, or in good health (not recorded which).

Notes on this clonotype: This may be a read error: a much more frequent sequence differs by one nucleotide. This CDR3 reads CASSQDGNKPQHF. CDR3 nucleotide sequence: TGCGCCAGCAGCCAAGATGGTAATAAGCCCCAGCATTTT. The chain employs TRBV4-1 and TRBJ1-5; D gene unclear. The CDR3 extends over 13 amino acids. Trimming took 0 bases from V and 8 from J, leaving 8 bases between them. Per the germline V gene, CDR1 is MGHRA and CDR2 is YSYEKL.

Concerning this clonotype itself: A read error may explain this, as a much larger clone is one base away. This chain joins TRBV3-1 and TRBJ2-1; TRBD1 is a possible D gene (5 bases). Germline V gene sequence: CDR1 LGHDT, CDR2 YNNKEL (reference sequence). This CDR3 region has 14 residues. The CDR3 DNA sequence: TGTGCCAGCACCCAAGGGGCCAGCTACAATGAGCAGTTCTTC. Protein sequence: CASTQGASYNEQFF.

This clonotype was seen ten or more times. The rearrangement links TRBV6-1 to TRBJ2-7; perhaps TRBD1 as D (5 bases). The germline V gene encodes CDR1 MNHNS and CDR2 SASEGT. V lost 5 bases and J lost 0, with 20 bases in between. The CDR3 runs to 17 residues. The chain's CDR3 is CASSRGQPDFSSYEQYF. The CDR3, as DNA: TGTGCCAGCAGTAGAGGACAACCAGACTTTAGCTCCTACGAGCAGTACTTC.

In its sample, this clonotype was seen a few times. The chain is built from TRBV5-4 and TRBJ1-1; TRBD1 is a possible D gene (6 bases). The CDR3 is 15 residues long. Germline V gene data show CDR1 as SGHNT and CDR2 as YYREEE (reference sequence). Trimming shortened V by 2 bases and J by 6 bases, and 17 bases separated the two germline ends. CDR3 coding DNA: TGTGCCAGCAGCTTCTTACAGGGAATGGGCGCTGAAGCTTTCTTT. This encodes CASSFLQGMGAEAFF.

This clonotype was seen many times. The chain employs TRBV7-8 and TRBJ1-1; 7 nucleotides match TRBD1. The V and J ends lost 5 bases and 11 bases, in that order; junction bases with no gene match: 5. CDR1 and CDR2 (germline): SGHVS, FQNEAQ. This CDR3 comprises 11 residues. The CDR3 here is CASSPGGRAFF. For the CDR3, the DNA is TGTGCCAGCAGCCCAGGGGGTAGGGCTTTCTTT.

This clonotype was recorded many times. The chain joins TRBV20-1 to TRBJ2-7; D is ambiguous. Germline CDR1 and CDR2: DFQATT and SNEGSKA (reference sequence). CDR3 size: 15 residues. The V end lost 3 bases, the J end lost 6 bases, and 21 bases lay between the germline ends. The CDR3 nucleotides are TGCAGTGCTAGCGGCTTTGCAGCGTTCTCCCTCGAGCAGTACTTC. As protein: CSASGFAAFSLEQYF.

This clonotype came up many times. The gene calls are TRBV28 and TRBJ2-5, with D uncertain. Trimming took 3 bases from V and 3 from J, leaving 11 bases between them. The CDR3 has 14 amino acids. Per germline, CDR1 MDHEN and CDR2 SYDVKM. CDR3: CASSFPGLEETQYF. In nucleotides, the CDR3 is TGTGCCAGCAGTTTCCCCGGTCTCGAAGAGACCCAGTACTTC.

This clonotype was counted ten times or more. The V and J genes are TRBV7-2 and TRBJ2-2; 15 nucleotides align to TRBD2. Per germline, CDR1 SGHTA and CDR2 FQGNSA. CDR3 length: 20 amino acids. Trimming at V came to 5 bases and at J to 4 bases, leaving 14 bases not matched to a gene. The CDR3 protein is CASSPSPGLAGGLLTGELFF. In DNA form, the CDR3 reads TGTGCCAGCAGCCCGTCACCGGGACTAGCGGGAGGTCTCCTCACCGGGGAGCTGTTTTTT.

For this clonotype: A much larger clone lies one base from this, so it may be a read error. The chain's CDR3 is CANIKGGDYNEQFF. For the CDR3, the DNA is TGTGCCAACATCAAAGGGGGAGACTACAATGAGCAGTTCTTC. The J gene is TRBJ2-1, the V gene TRBV28, with D possibly matching TRBD1 (6 bases). The CDR3 sequence is 14 residues long. Germline V gene data show CDR1 as MDHEN and CDR2 as SYDVKM. V was cut by 10 bases and J by 3 bases, with 16 bases left in between. The variable domain in full, with the rest retrieved from reference TRBV28 and TRBJ2-1, is DVKVTQSSRYLVKRTGEKVFLECVQDMDHENMFWYRQDPGLGLRLIYFSYDVKMKEKGDIPEGYSVSREKKERFSLILESASTNQTSMYLCANIKGGDYNEQFFGPGTRLTVL.

The chain employs TRBV10-3 and TRBJ2-4; 7 bases are a match to TRBD1. V was pared by 3 bases and J by 5 bases, with 7 bases of the junction left unmatched. The germline CDR1 and CDR2 sequences are ENHRY and SYGVKD. This CDR3 comprises 15 residues. CDR3 loop: CAISEKGAAQNIQYF. In nucleotides, the CDR3 is TGTGCCATCAGTGAAAAGGGGGCGGCCCAAAACATTCAGTACTTC.

This clonotype occurred many times. The V gene is TRBV19, the J gene TRBJ2-3, with TRBD2 identical over 10 bases. This CDR3 comprises 14 residues. In germline, CDR1 is LNHDA, CDR2 SQIVND (reference sequence). Unmatched junction bases numbered 1, after V lost 6 bases and J lost 1 base. The CDR3 here is CASRGTSGTDTQYF. The CDR3 nucleotides are TGTGCCAGTAGAGGGACTAGCGGCACAGATACGCAGTATTTT. The full variable domain, in which reference TRBV19 and TRBJ2-3 provide the parts outside the CDR3, is DGGITQSPKYLFRKEGQNVTLSCEQNLNHDAMYWYRQDPGQGLRLIYYSQIVNDFQKGDIAEGYSVSREKKESFPLTVTSAQKNPTAFYLCASRGTSGTDTQYFGPGTRLTVL.

The genes are TRBV4-1 and TRBJ2-7; D is perhaps TRBD1 or TRBD2 (5 bases each). V was cut by 4 bases and J by 1 base, with 14 bases left in between. Germline CDR1 MGHRA, CDR2 YSYEKL. The CDR3 has 15 residues. DNA of the CDR3: TGCGCCAGCAGCCTTACCGGGACGGGTTCCTACGAGCAGTACTTC. This codes for CASSLTGTGSYEQYF.

Notes on this clonotype: A much larger clone lies one base from this, so it may be a read error. The rearrangement joins TRBV7-2 to TRBJ2-7; perhaps TRBD2 as D (6 bases). Germline V gene sequence: CDR1 SGHTA, CDR2 FQGNSA. This CDR3 contains 17 residues. The CDR3 nucleotides are TGTGGCAGCAGCTTAACCCAAACTAGCCGCCATTCCTACGAGCAGTACTTC. This sequence encodes CGSSLTQTSRHSYEQYF.

This clonotype appeared many times. V is TRBV6-1 and J is TRBJ2-5, with 8 nucleotides matching TRBD1. CDR3 length: 16 amino acids. With V trimmed by 6 bases and J by 0 bases, 9 bases remained unmatched. Germline-derived CDR1 and CDR2 are MNHNS and SASEGT. CDR3 DNA: TGTGCCAGCAGAGGGGATAGGACAGGGCACCAAGAGACCCAGTACTTC. Amino acid sequence: CASRGDRTGHQETQYF.

This clonotype was seen at least ten times. The chain uses TRBV5-1 and TRBJ1-1, with D perhaps TRBD1 (5 bases). V lost 6 bases, J lost 1 base, and 25 bases lay in between. Germline CDR1 SGHRS, CDR2 YFSETQ. The CDR3 totals 18 residues. Here the CDR3 reads CASNLGMFLRGPNTEAFF. The CDR3 DNA sequence: TGCGCCAGCAATTTGGGGATGTTCTTACGGGGCCCGAACACTGAAGCTTTCTTT.

As to this clonotype: A read error may produce the germline difference seen at one junction end. The rearrangement links TRBV6-2 or TRBV6-3 to TRBJ2-7; D is unresolved. The CDR3 extends over 13 amino acids. Germline CDR1 reads MNHEY; CDR2 reads SVGEGT. The CDR3: CARRRAAPSAPSF. CDR3 nucleotide sequence: TGTGCCCGCCGCCGTGCCGCGCCCTCCGCGCCGTCCTTC.

This clonotype came up many times. The rearrangement joins TRBV28 to TRBJ2-1; 10 bases agree with TRBD2. V lost 5 bases and J lost 4; bases outside the gene matches: 14. The CDR3 is made up of 18 amino acids. The V gene's germline CDR1 is MDHEN and CDR2 SYDVKM. The CDR3 is CASSPQLRLLAGYNEQFF. DNA of the CDR3: TGTGCCAGCAGTCCACAACTCCGACTACTAGCGGGGTACAATGAGCAGTTCTTC. Filled out from reference TRBV28 and TRBJ2-1, the complete variable domain reads DVKVTQSSRYLVKRTGEKVFLECVQDMDHENMFWYRQDPGLGLRLIYFSYDVKMKEKGDIPEGYSVSREKKERFSLILESASTNQTSMYLCASSPQLRLLAGYNEQFFGPGTRLTVL.